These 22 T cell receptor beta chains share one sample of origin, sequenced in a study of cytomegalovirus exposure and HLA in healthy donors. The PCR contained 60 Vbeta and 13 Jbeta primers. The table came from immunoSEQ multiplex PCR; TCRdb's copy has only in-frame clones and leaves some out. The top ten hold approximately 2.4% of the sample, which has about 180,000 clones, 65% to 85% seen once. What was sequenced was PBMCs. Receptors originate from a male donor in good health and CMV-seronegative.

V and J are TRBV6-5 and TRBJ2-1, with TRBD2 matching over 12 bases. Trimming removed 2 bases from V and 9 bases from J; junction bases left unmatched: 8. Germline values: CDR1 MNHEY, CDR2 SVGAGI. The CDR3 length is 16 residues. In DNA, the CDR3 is TGTGCCAGCAGTTACAGGCTAGCGGGGGGGGGAGGTGAGCAGTTCTTC. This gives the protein CASSYRLAGGGGEQFF.

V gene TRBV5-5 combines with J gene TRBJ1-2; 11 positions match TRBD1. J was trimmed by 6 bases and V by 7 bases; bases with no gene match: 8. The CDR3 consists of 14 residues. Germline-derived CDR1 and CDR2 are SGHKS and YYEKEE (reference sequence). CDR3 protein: CASVRTGGMDGYTF. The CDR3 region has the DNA TGTGCCAGCGTAAGGACAGGGGGCATGGATGGCTACACCTTC.

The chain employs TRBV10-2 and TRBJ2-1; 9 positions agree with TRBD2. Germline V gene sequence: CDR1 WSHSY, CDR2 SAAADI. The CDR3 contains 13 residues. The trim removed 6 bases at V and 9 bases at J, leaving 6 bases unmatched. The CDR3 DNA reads TGCGCCAGCAGGACTAGCGGAACTGGTGAGCAGTTCTTC. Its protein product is CASRTSGTGEQFF.

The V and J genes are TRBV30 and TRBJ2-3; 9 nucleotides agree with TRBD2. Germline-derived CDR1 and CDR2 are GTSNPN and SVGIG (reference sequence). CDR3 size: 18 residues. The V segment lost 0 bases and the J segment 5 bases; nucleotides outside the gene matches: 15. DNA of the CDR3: TGTGCCTGGAGTGTTAGGATGGGACTAGCTGGGGTAGGAGATACGCAGTATTTT. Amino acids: CAWSVRMGLAGVGDTQYF.

The CDR3, as DNA: TGTGCCACCTCAACAGGGACTATAAACACCGGGGAGCTGTTTTTT. Translation: CATSTGTINTGELFF. The chain links TRBV10-3 to TRBJ2-2, with D maybe TRBD2 (7 bases). Germline CDR1 is ENHRY and CDR2 is SYGVKD. This CDR3 spans 15 amino acids. The V gene lost 10 bases and the J gene lost 2 bases, with 17 bases spanning the gap.

The CDR3 DNA follows: TGTGCCAGCAGCGTAGTGGCCGGGGGTGAGGACACTGAAGCTTTCTTT. Protein sequence: CASSVVAGGEDTEAFF. The chain couples TRBV9 to TRBJ1-1; weak D call: TRBD1 (5 bases). This CDR3 comprises 16 residues. The V gene lost 0 bases and the J gene lost 3 bases, with 15 bases spanning the gap. CDR1 SGDLS and CDR2 YYNGEE come from the germline V gene. The complete variable domain, with remaining parts taken from reference TRBV9 and TRBJ1-1, reads DSGVTQTPKHLITATGQRVTLRCSPRSGDLSVYWYQQSLDQGLQFLIQYYNGEERAKGNILERFSAQQFPDLHSELNLSSLELGDSALYFCASSVVAGGEDTEAFFGQGTRLTVV.

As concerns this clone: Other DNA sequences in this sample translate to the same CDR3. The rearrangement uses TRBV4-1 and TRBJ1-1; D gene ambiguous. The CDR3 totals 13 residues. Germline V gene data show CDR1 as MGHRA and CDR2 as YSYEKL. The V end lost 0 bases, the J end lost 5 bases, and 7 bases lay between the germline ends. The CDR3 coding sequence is TGCGCCAGCAGCCAAGAACCAGGTACTGAAGCTTTCTTT. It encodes CASSQEPGTEAFF.

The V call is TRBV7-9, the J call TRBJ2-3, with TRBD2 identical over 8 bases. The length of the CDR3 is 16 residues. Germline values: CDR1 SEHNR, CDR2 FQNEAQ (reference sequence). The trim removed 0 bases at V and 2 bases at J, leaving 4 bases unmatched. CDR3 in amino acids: CASSLALAGSTDTQYF. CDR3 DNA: TGTGCCAGCAGCTTAGCTCTAGCGGGCTCCACAGATACGCAGTATTTT.

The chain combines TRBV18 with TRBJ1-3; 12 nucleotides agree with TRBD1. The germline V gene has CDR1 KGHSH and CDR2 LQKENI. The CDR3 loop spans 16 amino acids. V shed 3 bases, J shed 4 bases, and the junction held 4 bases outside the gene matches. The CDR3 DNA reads TGTGCCAGCTCACCGGGACAGGGGGCCTCGGGAAACACCATATATTTT. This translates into CASSPGQGASGNTIYF.

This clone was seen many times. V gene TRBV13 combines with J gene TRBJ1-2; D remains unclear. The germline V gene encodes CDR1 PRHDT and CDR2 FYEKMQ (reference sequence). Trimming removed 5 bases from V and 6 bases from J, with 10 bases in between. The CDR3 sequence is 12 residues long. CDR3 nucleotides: TGTGCCAGCAGCCTTCAGTTTGATGGCTACACCTTC. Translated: CASSLQFDGYTF.

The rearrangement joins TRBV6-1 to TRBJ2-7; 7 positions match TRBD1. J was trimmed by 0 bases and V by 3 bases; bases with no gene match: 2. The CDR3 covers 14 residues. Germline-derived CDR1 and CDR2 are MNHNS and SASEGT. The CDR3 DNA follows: TGTGCCAGCAGTGATCGACAGGGCTCCTACGAGCAGTACTTC. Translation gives CASSDRQGSYEQYF.

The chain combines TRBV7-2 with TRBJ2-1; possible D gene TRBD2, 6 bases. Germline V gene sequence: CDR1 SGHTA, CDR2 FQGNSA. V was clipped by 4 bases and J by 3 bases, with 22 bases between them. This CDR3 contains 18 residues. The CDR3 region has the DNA TGTGCCAGCAGCTCGACCCCGAGCGGGTCATCCTTCTACAATGAGCAGTTCTTC. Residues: CASSSTPSGSSFYNEQFF. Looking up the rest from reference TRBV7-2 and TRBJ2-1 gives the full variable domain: GAGVSQSPSNKVTEKGKDVELRCDPISGHTALYWYRQSLGQGLEFLIYFQGNSAPDKSGLPSDRFSAERTGGSVSTLTIQRTQQEDSAVYLCASSSTPSGSSFYNEQFFGPGTRLTVL.

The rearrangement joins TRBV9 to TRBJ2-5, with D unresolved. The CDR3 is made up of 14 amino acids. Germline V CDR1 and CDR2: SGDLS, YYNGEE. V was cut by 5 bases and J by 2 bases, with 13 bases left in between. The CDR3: CASRAAVVQETQYF. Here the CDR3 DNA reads TGTGCCAGCAGGGCCGCCGTCGTACAAGAGACCCAGTACTTC.

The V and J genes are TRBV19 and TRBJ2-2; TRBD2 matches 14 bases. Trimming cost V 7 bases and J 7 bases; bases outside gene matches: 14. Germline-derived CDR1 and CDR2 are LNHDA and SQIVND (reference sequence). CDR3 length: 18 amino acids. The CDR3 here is CASTPTSGRARRGGELFF. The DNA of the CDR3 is TGTGCCAGTACCCCGACTAGCGGGAGGGCCAGGAGGGGCGGGGAGCTGTTTTTT.

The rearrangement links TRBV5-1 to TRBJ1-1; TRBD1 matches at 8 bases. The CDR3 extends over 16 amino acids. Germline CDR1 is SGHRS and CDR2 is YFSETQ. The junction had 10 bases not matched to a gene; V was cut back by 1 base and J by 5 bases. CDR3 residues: CASSLTGGTVQTEAFF. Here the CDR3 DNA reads TGCGCCAGCAGCTTGACAGGGGGAACGGTACAAACTGAAGCTTTCTTT. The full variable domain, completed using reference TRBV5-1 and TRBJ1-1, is KAGVTQTPRYLIKTRGQQVTLSCSPISGHRSVSWYQQTPGQGLQFLFEYFSETQRNKGNFPGRFSGRQFSNSRSEMNVSTLELGDSALYLCASSLTGGTVQTEAFFGQGTRLTVV.

CDR3 coding DNA: TGTGCCAGCAGCGAGGGGACTAGCGGGTACAATGAGCAGTTCTTC. Amino acid sequence: CASSEGTSGYNEQFF. The rearrangement joins TRBV27 to TRBJ2-1; 12 nucleotides match TRBD2. From germline, CDR1 is MNHEY and CDR2 SMNVEV (reference sequence). J gave up 4 bases and V 6 bases, and 4 bases lay outside the gene matches. CDR3 length: 15 residues.

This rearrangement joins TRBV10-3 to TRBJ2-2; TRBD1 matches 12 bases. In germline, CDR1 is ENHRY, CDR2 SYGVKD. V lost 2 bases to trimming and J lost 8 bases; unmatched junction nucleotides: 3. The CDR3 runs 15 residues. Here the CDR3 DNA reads TGTGCCATCAGTGAGCCGGGACAGGGGGCAGGGGAGCTGTTTTTT. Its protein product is CAISEPGQGAGELFF.

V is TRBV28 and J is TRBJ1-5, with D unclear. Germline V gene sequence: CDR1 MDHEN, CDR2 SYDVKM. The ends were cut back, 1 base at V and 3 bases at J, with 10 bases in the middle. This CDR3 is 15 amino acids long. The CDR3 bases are TGTGCCAGCAGTTTATCCCCAAACTACAATCAGCCCCAGCATTTT. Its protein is CASSLSPNYNQPQHF. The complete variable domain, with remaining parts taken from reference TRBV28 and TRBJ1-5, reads DVKVTQSSRYLVKRTGEKVFLECVQDMDHENMFWYRQDPGLGLRLIYFSYDVKMKEKGDIPEGYSVSREKKERFSLILESASTNQTSMYLCASSLSPNYNQPQHFGDGTRLSIL.

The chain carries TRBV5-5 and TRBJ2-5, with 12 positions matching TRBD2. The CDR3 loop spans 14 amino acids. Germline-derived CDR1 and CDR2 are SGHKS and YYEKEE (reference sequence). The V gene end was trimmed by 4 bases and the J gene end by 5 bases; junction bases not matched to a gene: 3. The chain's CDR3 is CASSVGTSGETQYF. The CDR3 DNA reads TGTGCCAGCAGCGTCGGGACTAGCGGGGAGACCCAGTACTTC.

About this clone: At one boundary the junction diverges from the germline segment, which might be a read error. Here the CDR3 DNA reads TGTACCAGCAGCGCTCAGTGGCAGCCCCAGCATTTT. Translated, it gives CTSSAQWQPQHF. The rearrangement uses TRBV7-9 and TRBJ1-5; D remains unclear. The CDR3 extends over 12 amino acids. Germline CDR1 and CDR2: SEHNR and FQNEAQ (reference sequence).

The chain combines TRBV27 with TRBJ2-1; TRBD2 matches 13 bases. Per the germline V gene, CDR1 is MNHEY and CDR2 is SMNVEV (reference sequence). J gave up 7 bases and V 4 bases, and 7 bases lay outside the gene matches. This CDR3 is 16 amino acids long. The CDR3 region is CASSSPTSGRANEQFF. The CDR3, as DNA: TGTGCCAGCAGTTCCCCCACTAGCGGGAGGGCAAATGAGCAGTTCTTC.

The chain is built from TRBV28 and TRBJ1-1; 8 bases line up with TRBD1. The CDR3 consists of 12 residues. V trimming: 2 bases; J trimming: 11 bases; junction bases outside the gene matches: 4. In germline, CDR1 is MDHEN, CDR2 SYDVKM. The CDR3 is CASSLRPGGAFF. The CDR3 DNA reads TGTGCCAGCAGTTTACGACCAGGGGGCGCTTTCTTT. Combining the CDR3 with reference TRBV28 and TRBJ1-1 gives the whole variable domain DVKVTQSSRYLVKRTGEKVFLECVQDMDHENMFWYRQDPGLGLRLIYFSYDVKMKEKGDIPEGYSVSREKKERFSLILESASTNQTSMYLCASSLRPGGAFFGQGTRLTVV.